This T cell receptor beta chain was captured in a study of blood T cells in healthy people across ages. Trimming pared 2 bases from V and 0 bases from J, leaving 8 bases between. The CDR3 has 14 amino acids. CDR1 is SGHKS, CDR2 YYEKEE, per germline (reference sequence). Researchers collected ten milliliters of peripheral blood from every single donor. A word on this clonotype: The antigen is unknown.

Regarding the study as a whole: Estimates based on one million T cells were treated as lower bounds. Naive CD4+ cell counts and diversity both ran higher in long-lived than in aged donors.

Combining a sample-barcoded 5' primer with a J-beta primer mix, a second PCR ran for about 7 to 11 cycles. TCRdb called the 5' RACE reads again in MiXCR, with one record for every CDR3 protein. The data show some 1.5 million distinct CDR3 sequences, about 28% seen once. Sequenced material: blood. V and J are TRBV5-5 and TRBJ2-5, with D tentatively TRBD2 (5 bases). This TCR came from a woman in her thirties in good health. The CDR3 DNA sequence: TGTGCCAGCAGCTTCTCGGACTACCAAGAGACCCAGTACTTC. It yields the protein CASSFSDYQETQYF.